Presented here are 10 T cell receptor beta chains from one specimen sequenced in a study of T-cell reconstitution after alpha-beta-depleted transplantation in children (dated by TCRdb to the mid-2010s). Receptor amplification or capture employed PCR. Sequenced on an Illumina HiSeq 2500. To normalize quantification of the TCRbeta repertoire, the TCR libraries were built with molecular barcoding that relied on unique molecular identifiers. TCRdb reran the public reads through fastp at Q25 and MiXCR, keeping productive beta chains. Rows merge per CDR3 protein into single entries with the most common DNA and genes. In all, the sample holds a few hundred thousand distinct CDR3 sequences, and over 9% of those were seen once. The top ten clones comprise roughly 2.5% of the sample. The specimen comprised PBMCs from the stem cell graft donor, sampled from the stem cell graft. All receptors come from a human donor who donated a stem cell graft to a child with acute lymphoblastic leukemia.

The V and J genes are TRBV20-1 and TRBJ2-3; D is uncertain. Trimming pared 3 bases from V and 5 bases from J, leaving 12 bases between. The germline V gene has CDR1 DFQATT and CDR2 SNEGSKA (reference sequence). This CDR3 is 13 amino acids long. This CDR3 reads CSASNSGLDTQYF. The DNA of the CDR3 is TGCAGTGCTAGTAATTCAGGCCTAGATACGCAGTATTTT.

This clonotype was detected only a few times. The CDR3 loop reads CASSWGQGAYTEAFF. The DNA of the CDR3 is TGTGCCAGCAGTTGGGGACAGGGGGCGTACACTGAAGCTTTCTTT. The genes are TRBV6-2 or TRBV6-3 and TRBJ1-1; 12 bases are a match to TRBD1. In germline, CDR1 is MNHEY, CDR2 SVGEGT. J was trimmed by 3 bases and V by 4 bases; bases with no gene match: 3. The CDR3 runs 15 residues.

This sequence joins TRBV5-6 and TRBJ1-1, with 7 bases aligning to TRBD1. Trimming removed 6 bases from V and 2 bases from J; junction bases left unmatched: 16. The CDR3 extends over 17 amino acids. Looked up from germline, CDR1 is SGHDT and CDR2 is YYEEEE. CDR3 DNA: TGTGCCAGCAACAATTGGGACGCGGGACAGCCAAACACTGAAGCTTTCTTT. As protein: CASNNWDAGQPNTEAFF.

This clonotype was counted only a few times. The V call is TRBV7-9, the J call TRBJ1-4; no firm D call. V lost 6 bases and J lost 4, with 12 bases in between. Germline V gene sequence: CDR1 SEHNR, CDR2 FQNEAQ (reference sequence). The CDR3 length is 14 residues. CDR3 loop: CASSIGQLNEKLFF. As DNA, the CDR3 is TGTGCCAGCAGTATAGGGCAGCTTAATGAAAAACTGTTTTTT.

This clonotype has only a few counts. The chain is built from TRBV4-1 and TRBJ2-7; perhaps TRBD2 as D (5 bases). This CDR3 contains 15 residues. Trimming shortened V by 0 bases and J by 0 bases, and 9 bases separated the two germline ends. Germline V gene data show CDR1 as MGHRA and CDR2 as YSYEKL. The CDR3 nucleotides are TGCGCCAGCAGCCAAGATGCTAGCCCCTCCTACGAGCAGTACTTC. Its protein product is CASSQDASPSYEQYF.

This clonotype was detected a few times. The J gene is TRBJ2-2, the V gene TRBV20-1; D may be TRBD1 (6 bases). Germline V gene data show CDR1 as DFQATT and CDR2 as SNEGSKA (reference sequence). V was cut by 6 bases and J by 1 base, with 9 bases left in between. There are 13 residues in the CDR3. This CDR3 reads CSAPDRNTGELFF. CDR3 nucleotide sequence: TGCAGTGCCCCGGACAGGAACACCGGGGAGCTGTTTTTT.

The chain employs TRBV10-3 and TRBJ1-1, with D perhaps matching TRBD1 (6 bases). The V gene lost 10 bases and the J gene lost 5 bases, with 17 bases spanning the gap. Germline CDR1 ENHRY, CDR2 SYGVKD. The CDR3 extends over 13 amino acids. As DNA, the CDR3 is TGTGCCACCGCGCAGGGGTCGGGGACTGAAGCTTTCTTT. Translating it yields CATAQGSGTEAFF.

This clonotype has at least ten counts. This chain links TRBV25-1 with TRBJ2-5; D possibly corresponds to TRBD1 (5 bases). Germline V lookup: CDR1 MGHDK, CDR2 SYGVNS. CDR3 length equals 14 residues. V lost 5 bases and J 4 bases, leaving 14 bases between the germline ends. Here the CDR3 DNA reads TGTGCCAGCAGTCATCCAGGGTGGCGAGAGACCCAGTACTTC. Translated, it gives CASSHPGWRETQYF.

This clonotype was detected a few times. The chain uses TRBV5-1 and TRBJ2-7; 9 bases match TRBD2. This CDR3 contains 15 residues. V dropped 0 bases and J dropped 3; count of bases not matched to a gene: 4. CDR1 and CDR2 (germline): SGHRS, YFSETQ. DNA for the CDR3: TGCGCCAGCAGCTTGGCCGGACTAGCGTACTACGAGCAGTACTTC. Translation: CASSLAGLAYYEQYF.

This clonotype was observed a handful of times. V is TRBV5-1 and J is TRBJ2-7, with 8 bases matching TRBD2. Germline V lookup: CDR1 SGHRS, CDR2 YFSETQ. V shed 4 bases and J 5 bases; nucleotides not matched to a gene: 2. The CDR3 extends over 12 amino acids. DNA of the CDR3: TGCGCCAGCAGCGTGGGACTAGACGAGCAGTACTTC. This sequence encodes CASSVGLDEQYF.